These T cell receptor beta chains were read from a single sample in a study of cytomegalovirus exposure and HLA in healthy donors. Data came from immunoSEQ multiplex PCR; TCRdb stores just in-frame clones and leaves some out. The sample carries 68,000 or so clones, around 77% recorded once. Sequencing used PBMCs. The receptors originated from a woman in her thirties in good health and CMV-seronegative. Each CDR3 is given with its conserved first and last residue. Fields, in order: D gene, V gene, clone size, J gene, CDR3 protein, CDR3 DNA. The D gene is left open where the match is weak. A clone size is listed for some rows: how often the clone was seen (once, few, many), or a class if it is expanded.

>.|TRBV25-1|.|TRBJ1-2
CASSFRGAEGYTF
TGTGCCAGCTCTTTTCGGGGGGCGGAGGGCTACACCTTC
>.|TRBV27|.|TRBJ2-1
CASSPRQVNEQFF
TGTGCCAGCAGTCCGCGACAGGTGAATGAGCAGTTCTTC
>TRBD1|TRBV6-5|.|TRBJ1-6
CASQGQYNSPLHF
TGTGCCAGCCAGGGACAGTATAATTCACCCCTCCACTTT
>.|TRBV7-9|.|TRBJ1-1
CASSRDLIRGTEAFF
TGTGCCAGCAGCCGGGACTTAATAAGAGGCACTGAAGCTTTCTTT
>.|TRBV30|few|TRBJ2-3
CAWCRAQGADTQYF
TGTGCCTGGTGCCGCGCCCAGGGCGCAGATACGCAGTATTTT
>.|TRBV7-9|.|TRBJ2-2
CASSLSNGGTGELFF
TGTGCCAGCAGCTTAAGTAACGGCGGCACCGGGGAGCTGTTTTTT
>.|TRBV4-3|.|TRBJ1-2
CASSHSRRGIGYTF
TGCGCCAGCAGCCATTCTAGGAGAGGCATTGGCTACACCTTC
>TRBD1|TRBV30|.|TRBJ1-5
CAWRGTGENQPQHF
TGTGCCTGGAGGGGGACAGGGGAAAATCAGCCCCAGCATTTT
>.|TRBV6-1|.|TRBJ2-7
CASSRFRGQSYEQYF
TGTGCCAGCAGCCGATTCCGAGGACAGTCTTACGAGCAGTACTTC
>TRBD1|TRBV9|.|TRBJ1-5
CASSVQGGVDQPQHF
TGTGCCAGCAGCGTTCAGGGGGGAGTGGATCAGCCCCAGCATTTT